This TCR beta chain was retrieved from a study of cytomegalovirus exposure and HLA in healthy donors (dated by TCRdb to the late 2010s). Study-level background: In an earlier analysis of some 610 of the donors, about 270 Gb of sequence data and 90 million to 120 million unique TCR beta sequences from about 180 million T cells were reported. HLA typing included class I and class II loci at four-digit resolution. In a later genetic analysis, genome-wide SNP genotypes for 398 of the 666 donors were used, and that subset was treated as a discovery cohort. The number of typed donors differed by locus: about 620-640 for A, B, C, DRB1 and DQB1; 500 to 550 for DQA1; 600 to 610 for DPA1; and roughly 470 for DPB1. To decide whether each TCR beta V gene segment behaved as functional or pseudogenic, an earlier analysis of fewer than 750 of the donors relied on high-throughput TCR beta sequencing. The study used immunosequencing to profile the T cell repertoires of approximately 690 subjects and linked those repertoires to cytomegalovirus serostatus. The study combined high-throughput TCR immunosequencing, statistical association of individual TCRs with disease status, and machine learning to predict cytomegalovirus infection status. The study aimed to test whether cataloging public T cell receptors could reveal signatures of past pathogen exposure. Because of strong linkage in the cohort, four or five DR-DQ haplotypes were treated as single units for association and clustering. An early release that covered about 640 HLA-typed donors contained approximately 290 gigabases of sequencing data and tens of millions of unique TCR sequences. In the later analysis, no new phenotypic data were used to find candidate immune exposures; instead, reliance was placed on TCR beta sequences and their occurrence across donors. The genetic ancestry cluster associated with self-reported Caucasian donors included 65% to 90% of the roughly 410 genotyped donors. Among roughly 400 genotyped donors of the cohort, an average of around 240,000 unique TCR beta nucleotide sequences was sequenced per donor, of which 15% to 20% were non-productive. In addition to the first cohort of approximately 650 subjects, a separate validation cohort of some 120 different subjects was used. To study patterns of TCR occurrence, a later analysis re-analyzed previously published TCR beta repertoires from around 660 donors and added high-resolution HLA genotyping. Every repertoire in the discovery cohort had been generated on one and the same sequencing platform. Alongside the repertoire data, information on donor age, sex, ethnicity and CMV serostatus was compiled.

This clone appeared a single time. Its antigen has not been determined. No clone much larger than this one lies a single base away; base qualities are absent. The CDR3 covers 15 residues, taking in both the cysteine and the phenylalanine. This entry keeps only the CDR3 DNA: 45 bases, framed from base 1. CDR1 and CDR2 are read off the germline V gene as SGHTA and FQGNSA. Trimming accounts for 4 bases at V and 7 bases at J, while the number of junction bases matched to no gene is 8. Libraries came from the immunoSEQ multiplex PCR assay. The multiplex PCR relied on a mix of 60 forward primers for TCR Vbeta segments and 13 reverse primers for TCR Jbeta segments. Amplification of the CDR3 region of rearranged TCR beta genes was performed with a multiplex PCR assay on genomic DNA. Amplified TCR beta libraries were sequenced as 87-base-pair reads on the Illumina HiSeq System. As for the authors' bioinformatics: In a later analysis, tens of millions of unique TCR beta chains were counted across the 650 to 750 repertoires, and approximately 11 million of these chains were shared by at least two donors. Raw reads were error-corrected and collapsed into unique sequences by a nearest-neighbor algorithm in which closely related sequences were merged to remove PCR and sequencing errors. V, D and J gene segments were assigned by aligning CDR3 sequences to IMGT reference sequences. Each retained sequence needed at least a six-nucleotide match to both a V gene segment and a J gene segment. Rearrangements were called productive when the CDR3 lacked stop codons and stayed in frame with V and J; all others were non-productive. CDR3 was defined according to IMGT convention as the region running from the second conserved V-encoded cysteine to the conserved J-encoded phenylalanine. The earlier analysis of 500 to 650 of the donors excluded any sequence lacking an unambiguous match to a single V gene segment. In an earlier analysis of roughly 500 of the donors, V segments were called functional above 56.7% productive rearrangements and were called segregating when the between-donor standard deviation exceeded 5%. To diagnose cytomegalovirus status from the catalog of TCR beta chain sequences, a statistical classification framework was built. A later analysis assigned V and J genes by comparing TCR nucleotide sequences with IMGT/GENE-DB human TR gene sequences. In a later analysis, CDR3 sequences and most-parsimonious VDJ recombination scenarios were assigned using the TCRdist pipeline. In a later analysis, each TCR beta chain was defined by its CDR3 amino acid sequence together with its V-gene family, and reads without a unique V-gene family were excluded. As a way to deal with suspected cross-contamination and a sequencing artifact, a later analysis dropped hundreds of nucleotide sequences that were highly shared and had low generation probability. In a later analysis, a clonal expansion index was calculated for each public chain from normalized within-repertoire ranks of inferred template counts. Generation probabilities in a later analysis came from a VDJ recombination model fitted to out-of-frame rearrangements, and those results were checked against IGoR. In a later analysis, TCR-TCR, TCR-HLA and TCR-CMV co-occurrence was scored with hypergeometric tests, and a repertoire-size bias correction was applied to TCR pairs. A later analysis estimated false discovery rates by permuting HLA or CMV assignments 20 times. In a later analysis, co-occurring TCRs were grouped with DBSCAN, and TCRdist sequence similarity was added when clustering was performed within HLA-allele-positive subsets. Repertoires with fewer than 30,000 or more than 120,000 public chains were left out of co-occurrence clustering, as were about five repertoires with anomalous nucleotide sharing. TCRdb re-hosts the immuneACCESS table, in-frame sequences only. Its copies lack some clones; in the studies checked, an unresolved V gene accounts for under half of them, and the cause for the rest is not known. V and J calls and clone size are given by that table; D and trimming were obtained from the DNA. A total of more than 110,000 clones appear in this sample, about 80% of them only once. The ten largest clonotypes hold about 3.8% of the sample.

The cohort was made up of 500 to 850 healthy bone marrow donors. At the time of sampling, all cohort members were nominally healthy, though unrecorded immune exposures were likely present. The donor was CMV seropositive and was included in the group of 289 seropositive cohort members. A peripheral blood sample was provided by each donor, and peripheral blood mononuclear cells were used for TCR beta sequencing. The Qiagen DNeasy Blood Extraction Kit was used to extract genomic DNA from the blood cell samples. Here is what the overall study found, with its caveats: A further reported finding was that TCR beta sequences accurately predicted the HLA-A and HLA-B alleles for most subjects in the first cohort. When HLA alleles, especially DR and DQ, strongly co-occurred, attributing TCR associations to individual alleles was difficult. The only immune exposure information available for the cohort was CMV serostatus. In vitro tests confirmed that a few of the cytomegalovirus-associated TCR beta chains recognize cytomegalovirus antigens. Broadly in line with IMGT annotations, most TCR beta V segments showed up in productive rearrangements about 87% or about 30% of the time in an earlier analysis of under 700 of the donors. Specific HLA alleles were associated with more than 15,000 TCR beta sequences at a false discovery rate of 0.05 in a later analysis. Because the 87-base-pair reads could not distinguish some IMGT-functional V segments, including TRBV6-2 and TRBV6-3, those segments were excluded. A later genetic analysis associated a missense DCLRE1C variant with V-gene and J-gene trimming of TCR beta chains, and an independent cohort replicated the association. Correlated functional status among segregating V segments might be attributable to linkage disequilibrium, but an unknown experimental factor could not be ruled out. In a later analysis, several top co-occurrence clusters were reported to appear linked to parvovirus B19, influenza, CMV and Epstein-Barr virus. Sequencing depth was assumed to be roughly uniform across donors in the presence/absence analyses, though that assumption may not hold. Because counts were too low, some 16 rarely observed V segments, including chromosome 9 orphons, were excluded from the earlier analysis of 500 to 700 of the donors. According to a later genetic analysis, donors in an Asian-associated ancestry cluster had fewer N-insertions in productive TCRs than the approximately 700-donor mean. In this cohort, only TCR beta chains were sequenced, and detectable features were limited by the absence of alpha or paired-chain data. A later analysis found that most CMV-associated TCR beta chains appeared HLA-restricted, with HLA associations seemingly driven largely by CMV exposure. The authors suggested that the approach could potentially be extended to other disease states and immunological phenotypes. Cytomegalovirus status was reported to be diagnosed by the classifier with high specificity and sensitivity in both the original and validation cohorts. Compared with equally common non-associated chains, HLA-associated TCR beta chains in a later analysis were more clonally expanded and had lower generation probabilities. The study gave a list of over 150 TCR beta chains associated with cytomegalovirus. A cluster of highly shared sequence variants was judged likely to represent a technical artifact of the sequencing pipeline. Because HLA typing was missing for some donors at each locus, association tests included only the typed subset. Most TCR sequences were observed very rarely across donors, whereas some public TCRs were present in many individuals. In a later analysis, the rate of TCR association differed among HLA loci, with DRB1 alleles having the most associated TCRs and HLA-C alleles having the fewest.

The sequenced sample was PBMCs. The chain is encoded by TRBV7-2 joined to TRBJ2-1; the central 9 bases match TRBD2. The sequence came from a man between 40 and 49 years old in good health and CMV-seropositive. The DNA is as follows: TGTGCCAGCAGCTCCTTAGCGGGGGTCCTTAATGAGCAGTTCTTC. Its protein is CASSSLAGVLNEQFF. Extended through the reference TRBV7-2 and TRBJ2-1 proteins, this CDR3 yields the full variable domain: GAGVSQSPSNKVTEKGKDVELRCDPISGHTALYWYRQSLGQGLEFLIYFQGNSAPDKSGLPSDRFSAERTGGSVSTLTIQRTQQEDSAVYLCASSSLAGVLNEQFFGPGTRLTVL.